Listed here are 9 T cell receptor beta chains from one sample, sequenced in a study of cytomegalovirus exposure and HLA in healthy donors. Researchers ran the PCR with 60 Vbeta and 13 Jbeta primers. Here immunoSEQ multiplex PCR was the method, and the copy in TCRdb shows in-frame clones only, minus some. This repertoire shows around 99,000 clones, around four fifths found once; its top ten account for roughly 7.8%. The sequencing input was PBMCs. These receptors all stem from a man aged 25 to 45 in good health and CMV-seronegative.

The rearrangement joins TRBV9 to TRBJ2-2, with TRBD1 as a possible D gene (5 bases). The CDR3 spans 16 residues. Germline values: CDR1 SGDLS, CDR2 YYNGEE. Between the trimmed V and J ends, which lost 0 bases and 0 bases, there was a span of 9 bases. DNA of the CDR3: TGTGCCAGCAGCGTAGGCCCAGGGACGAACACCGGGGAGCTGTTTTTT. It is translated as CASSVGPGTNTGELFF. Looking up the rest from reference TRBV9 and TRBJ2-2 gives the full variable domain: DSGVTQTPKHLITATGQRVTLRCSPRSGDLSVYWYQQSLDQGLQFLIQYYNGEERAKGNILERFSAQQFPDLHSELNLSSLELGDSALYFCASSVGPGTNTGELFFGEGSRLTVL.

This clone has just one count. The chain has TRBV27 and TRBJ2-7; possible D gene TRBD1, 5 bases. From germline, CDR1 is MNHEY and CDR2 SMNVEV (reference sequence). V was shortened by 5 bases and J by 2 bases, with 16 bases between the two germline ends. This CDR3 has 15 amino acids. The CDR3 sequence: CASSPRGQSPYEQYF. CDR3 sequence (DNA): TGTGCCAGCAGTCCGCGAGGACAATCCCCCTACGAGCAGTACTTC.

The chain recombines TRBV7-8 with TRBJ2-7; D possibly corresponds to TRBD2 (6 bases). V lost 5 bases, J lost 4 bases, and 21 bases lay in between. Germline loops: CDR1 SGHVS, CDR2 FQNEAQ. CDR3 length: 16 amino acids. The DNA for the CDR3 is TGTGCCAGCAGCCCAGTCCCTCGCGGGGACGCTTACGAGCAGTACTTC. Translating it yields CASSPVPRGDAYEQYF.

This rearrangement joins TRBV7-6 to TRBJ2-3; D is possibly TRBD2 (5 bases). Germline CDR1 SGHVS, CDR2 FNYEAQ. V was pared by 3 bases and J by 4 bases, with 11 bases between. The CDR3 consists of 14 residues. CDR3 amino acids: CASSFAGLADTQYF. The DNA of the CDR3 is TGTGCCAGCAGCTTTGCGGGTCTGGCAGATACGCAGTATTTT.

This clone was observed a single time. The rearrangement links TRBV25-1 to TRBJ2-2; D gene ambiguous. Germline V gene sequence: CDR1 MGHDK, CDR2 SYGVNS. The length of the CDR3 is 14 residues. V was clipped by 3 bases and J by 4 bases, with 9 bases between them. The CDR3 DNA sequence: TGTGCCAGCAGTGATGTAGTGGTCACCGGGGAGCTGTTTTTT. Amino acid sequence: CASSDVVVTGELFF.

V usage is TRBV9 and J usage is TRBJ2-3; D might be TRBD2 (5 bases). Trimming took 0 bases from V and 0 from J, leaving 8 bases between them. Germline V gene data show CDR1 as SGDLS and CDR2 as YYNGEE. The CDR3 extends over 15 amino acids. CDR3: CASSVGGISTDTQYF. CDR3 DNA: TGTGCCAGCAGCGTAGGAGGGATTAGCACAGATACGCAGTATTTT.

The gene calls are TRBV9 and TRBJ2-2, with TRBD1 matching 7 bases. Germline V gene lookup returns CDR1 SGDLS and CDR2 YYNGEE. J gave up 4 bases and V 0 bases, and 6 bases lay outside the gene matches. The CDR3 contains 16 residues. CDR3 bases: TGTGCCAGCAGCGTAGAGGGGACAGAGCTCACCGGGGAGCTGTTTTTT. This gives the protein CASSVEGTELTGELFF.

In this sample, this clone turned up a few times. V is TRBV2 and J is TRBJ2-3; TRBD1 matches at 10 bases. The CDR3 runs 12 residues. The V gene end was trimmed by 6 bases and the J gene end by 6 bases; junction bases not matched to a gene: 0. Germline CDR1 is SNHLY and CDR2 is FYNNEI. In DNA form, the CDR3 reads TGTGCCAGCAGGACAGGGGGCGATACGCAGTATTTT. This codes for CASRTGGDTQYF.

This chain connects TRBV27 to TRBJ1-2, with D uncertain. With 5 bases removed from V and 8 bases from J, the gap between germline ends came to 21 bases. CDR1 and CDR2 (germline): MNHEY, SMNVEV (reference sequence). CDR3 length: 15 residues. CDR3 loop: CASSLNRLRFGGYTF. DNA of the CDR3: TGTGCCAGCAGTCTCAACCGACTCCGGTTTGGGGGCTACACCTTC.